These 4 T cell receptor beta chains came from one sample sequenced in a study of shared clonotypes between healthy human individuals. The repertoire was sequenced with immunoSEQ multiplex PCR; TCRdb's copy has only in-frame clones and lacks some. This sample has a few million clones, with more than 80% found just once. Sequencing was carried out using naive CD4+ T cells from PBMCs. The subset denotes: CD45RA+ positively selected. These receptors came from a man aged 18 to 29 in good health. Some clones in this sample may be carry-over from other donors' samples.

The chain joins TRBV6-1 to TRBJ2-5; D call uncertain. CDR1 is MNHNS and CDR2 is SASEGT in the germline V gene. The length of the CDR3 is 13 residues. V lost 9 bases and J 5 bases, leaving 16 bases between the germline ends. The CDR3 DNA is TGTGCCAGTGAGAAGGGTTTGCGGGAGACCCAGTACTTC. The encoded protein is CASEKGLRETQYF.

A word on this clone: One end of the junction fails to match germline, which may point to a read error. This sequence joins TRBV7-8 and TRBJ2-1, with TRBD2 as a possible D gene (5 bases). CDR3 length: 12 residues. From germline, CDR1 is SGHVS and CDR2 FQNEAQ. The CDR3 nucleotides are TGTGCCAGCAGCTTAGATCGGCCTAGCAAGGTCTTC. Translated: CASSLDRPSKVF. The full variable domain, completed using reference TRBV7-8 and TRBJ2-1, is GAGVSQSPRYKVAKRGQDVALRCDPISGHVSLFWYQQALGQGPEFLTYFQNEAQLDKSGLPSDRFFAERPEGSVSTLKIQRTQQEDSAVYLCASSLDRPSKVFGPGTRLTVL.

This chain connects TRBV28 to TRBJ2-1; the match to TRBD1 covers 10 bases. The CDR3 contains 15 residues. V shed 6 bases and J 4 bases; nucleotides not matched to a gene: 6. CDR1 and CDR2 (germline): MDHEN, SYDVKM. CDR3: CASSGGTGVYNEQFF. CDR3 nucleotide sequence: TGTGCCAGCAGCGGAGGGACAGGGGTTTACAATGAGCAGTTCTTC.

CDR3 DNA: TGTGCCAGCAGCGTAGGTAGCGGGGGATCGGCGGGTGAGCAGTACTTC. Protein: CASSVGSGGSAGEQYF. The chain combines TRBV9 with TRBJ2-7, with 9 nucleotides matching TRBD2. Germline loops: CDR1 SGDLS, CDR2 YYNGEE. This CDR3 has 16 amino acids. The V and J ends lost 0 bases and 7 bases, in that order; junction bases with no gene match: 11. The full variable domain, its missing parts supplied by reference TRBV9 and TRBJ2-7, is DSGVTQTPKHLITATGQRVTLRCSPRSGDLSVYWYQQSLDQGLQFLIQYYNGEERAKGNILERFSAQQFPDLHSELNLSSLELGDSALYFCASSVGSGGSAGEQYFGPGTRLTVT.